The clone carrying this T cell receptor beta chain was recorded a few times. V lost 0 bases and J lost 0, with 9 bases in between. This CDR3 comprises 15 residues. From germline, CDR1 is SGHRS and CDR2 YFSETQ. The sample is drawn from a study of T cells in Graves' hyperthyroidism and ophthalmopathy. Study details: Sampling of peripheral blood happened at initial diagnosis, prior to any treatment.

Amplification of TCR beta CDR3 regions was performed using RNA transcripts as template. First-round RT-PCR of the TCR CDR3 relied on the HTBI primer set. TCRdb passed the multiplex PCR reads through MiXCR, listing each CDR3 protein once. The data hold hundreds of thousands of distinct CDR3 sequences, with under 20% observed a single time. Before ophthalmopathy appeared, progressors gave blood at initial hyperthyroidism diagnosis. What was sequenced was blood. The source of this sequence is a woman aged 45-65 years with Graves' hyperthyroidism that later progressed to Graves' ophthalmopathy. The chain employs TRBV5-1 and TRBJ1-1; perhaps TRBD1 as D (6 bases). The CDR3 nucleotides are TGCGCCAGCAGCTTGGGGGGGCGGCTGAACACTGAAGCTTTCTTT. Residues: CASSLGGRLNTEAFF. Filled out from reference TRBV5-1 and TRBJ1-1, the complete variable domain reads KAGVTQTPRYLIKTRGQQVTLSCSPISGHRSVSWYQQTPGQGLQFLFEYFSETQRNKGNFPGRFSGRQFSNSRSEMNVSTLELGDSALYLCASSLGGRLNTEAFFGQGTRLTVV.